The source of this T cell receptor (beta chain) is a study of shared clonotypes between healthy human individuals. The repertoire was sequenced with immunoSEQ multiplex PCR; TCRdb's copy has only in-frame clones and lacks some. The data contain approximately 640,000 clones, 90% of them seen just once; the ten biggest clones take up about 34%. CDR3 length: 16 amino acids. CDR1 is LNHDA and CDR2 is SQIVND in the germline V gene (reference sequence). After removal of 3 bases from V and 4 bases from J, the junction contained 8 bases not matched to a gene. The sample consisted of memory CD8+ T cells from PBMCs. Subset defined: CD45RO+ cells pooled with CCR7-negative TemRA cells. The chain uses TRBV19 and TRBJ2-7; 11 bases are a match to TRBD2. The receptor comes from a man in his late teens or twenties in good health. Some clones in this sample may be carry-over from other donors' samples. CDR3 nucleotide sequence: TGTGCCAGTAGTATGTGGGCGGGACTAGCGGTGTACGAGCAGTACTTC. This gives the protein CASSMWAGLAVYEQYF.